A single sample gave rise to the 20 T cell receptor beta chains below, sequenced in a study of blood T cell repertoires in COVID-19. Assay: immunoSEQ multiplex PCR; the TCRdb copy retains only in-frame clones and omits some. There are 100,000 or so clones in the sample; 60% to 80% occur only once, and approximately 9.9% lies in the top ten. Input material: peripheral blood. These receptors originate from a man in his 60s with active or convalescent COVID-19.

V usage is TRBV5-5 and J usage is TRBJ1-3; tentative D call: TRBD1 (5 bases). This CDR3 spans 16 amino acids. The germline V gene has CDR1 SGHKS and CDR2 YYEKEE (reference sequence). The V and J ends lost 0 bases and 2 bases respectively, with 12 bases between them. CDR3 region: CASSLGQGLAGNTIYF. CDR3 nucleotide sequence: TGTGCCAGCAGCTTGGGCCAGGGCTTGGCTGGAAACACCATATATTTT.

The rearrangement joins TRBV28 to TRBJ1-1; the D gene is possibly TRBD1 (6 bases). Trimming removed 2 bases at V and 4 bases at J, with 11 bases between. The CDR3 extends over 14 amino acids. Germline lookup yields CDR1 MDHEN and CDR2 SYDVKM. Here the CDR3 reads CASSLGTSFTEAFF. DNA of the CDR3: TGTGCCAGCAGTTTAGGGACAAGCTTCACTGAAGCTTTCTTT. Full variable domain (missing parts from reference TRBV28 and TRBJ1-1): DVKVTQSSRYLVKRTGEKVFLECVQDMDHENMFWYRQDPGLGLRLIYFSYDVKMKEKGDIPEGYSVSREKKERFSLILESASTNQTSMYLCASSLGTSFTEAFFGQGTRLTVV.

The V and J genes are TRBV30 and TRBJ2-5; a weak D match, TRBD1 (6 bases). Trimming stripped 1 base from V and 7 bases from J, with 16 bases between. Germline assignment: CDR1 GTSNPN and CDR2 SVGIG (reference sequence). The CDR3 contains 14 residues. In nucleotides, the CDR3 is TGTGCCTGGAGTGAGGGGACACAAAGCGGGACCCAGTACTTC. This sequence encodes CAWSEGTQSGTQYF.

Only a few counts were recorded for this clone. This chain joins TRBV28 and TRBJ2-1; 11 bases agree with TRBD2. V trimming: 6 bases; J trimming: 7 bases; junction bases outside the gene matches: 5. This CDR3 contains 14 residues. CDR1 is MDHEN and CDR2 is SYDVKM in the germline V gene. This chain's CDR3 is CASRIAGGKNEQFF. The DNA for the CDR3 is TGTGCCAGCAGAATAGCGGGAGGGAAAAATGAGCAGTTCTTC.

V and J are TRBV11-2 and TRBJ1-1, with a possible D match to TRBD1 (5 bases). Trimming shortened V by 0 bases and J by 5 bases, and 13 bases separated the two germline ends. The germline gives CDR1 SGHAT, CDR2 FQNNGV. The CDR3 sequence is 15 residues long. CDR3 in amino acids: CASSLEPGWLTEAFF. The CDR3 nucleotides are TGTGCCAGCAGCTTAGAGCCAGGGTGGCTTACTGAAGCTTTCTTT.

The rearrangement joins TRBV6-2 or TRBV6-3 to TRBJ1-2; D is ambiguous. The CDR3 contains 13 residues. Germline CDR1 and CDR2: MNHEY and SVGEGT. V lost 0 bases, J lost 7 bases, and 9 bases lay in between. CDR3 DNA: TGTGCCAGCAGTTACTCGTCCAGGCCTGGCTACACCTTC. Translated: CASSYSSRPGYTF.

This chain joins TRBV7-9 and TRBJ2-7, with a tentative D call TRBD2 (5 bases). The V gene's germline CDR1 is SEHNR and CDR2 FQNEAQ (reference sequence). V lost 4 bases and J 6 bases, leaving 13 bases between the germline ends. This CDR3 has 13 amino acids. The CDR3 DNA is TGTGCCAGCAGCTCGACGGTGGGGAGCGAGCAGTACTTC. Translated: CASSSTVGSEQYF. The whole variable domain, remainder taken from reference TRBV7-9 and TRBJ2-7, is DTGVSQNPRHKITKRGQNVTFRCDPISEHNRLYWYRQTLGQGPEFLTYFQNEAQLEKSRLLSDRFSAERPKGSFSTLEIQRTEQGDSAMYLCASSSTVGSEQYFGPGTRLTVT.

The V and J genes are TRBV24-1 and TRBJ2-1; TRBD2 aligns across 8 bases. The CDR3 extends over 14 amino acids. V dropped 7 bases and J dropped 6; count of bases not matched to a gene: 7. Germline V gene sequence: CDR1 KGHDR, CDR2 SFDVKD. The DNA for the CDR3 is TGTGCCACCAGCCCGCCGGGGACTAGCAATGAGCAGTTCTTC. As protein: CATSPPGTSNEQFF.

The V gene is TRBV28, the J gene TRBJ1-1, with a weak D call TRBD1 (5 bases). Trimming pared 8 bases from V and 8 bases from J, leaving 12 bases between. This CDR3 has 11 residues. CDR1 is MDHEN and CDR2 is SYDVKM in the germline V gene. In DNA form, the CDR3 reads TGTGCCAGCGGGGCCTGGCAGGAAGCTTTCTTT. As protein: CASGAWQEAFF.

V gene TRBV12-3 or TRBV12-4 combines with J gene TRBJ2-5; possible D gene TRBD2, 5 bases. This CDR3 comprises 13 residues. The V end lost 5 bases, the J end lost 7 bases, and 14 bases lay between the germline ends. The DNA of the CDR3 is TGTGCCAGCAGTGGAGCGGCCAGAGGGACCCAGTACTTC. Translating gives CASSGAARGTQYF.

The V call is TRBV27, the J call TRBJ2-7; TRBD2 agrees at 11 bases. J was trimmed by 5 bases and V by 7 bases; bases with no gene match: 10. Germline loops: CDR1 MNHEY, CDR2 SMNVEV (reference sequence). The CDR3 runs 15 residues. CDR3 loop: CASIPALAGVHEQYF. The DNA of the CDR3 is TGTGCCAGCATTCCCGCACTAGCGGGAGTCCACGAGCAGTACTTC.

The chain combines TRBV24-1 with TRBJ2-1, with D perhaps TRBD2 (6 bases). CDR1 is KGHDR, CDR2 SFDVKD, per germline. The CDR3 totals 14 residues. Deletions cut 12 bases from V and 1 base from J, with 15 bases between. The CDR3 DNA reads TGTGCCTCCTCCCCCGGGGGATCCTACAATGAGCAGTTCTTC. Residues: CASSPGGSYNEQFF.

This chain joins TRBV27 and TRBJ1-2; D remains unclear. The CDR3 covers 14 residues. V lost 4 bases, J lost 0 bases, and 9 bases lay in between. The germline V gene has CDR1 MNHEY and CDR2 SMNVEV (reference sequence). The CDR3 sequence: CASSSSEANYGYTF. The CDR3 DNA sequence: TGTGCCAGCAGTTCCAGTGAAGCTAACTATGGCTACACCTTC.

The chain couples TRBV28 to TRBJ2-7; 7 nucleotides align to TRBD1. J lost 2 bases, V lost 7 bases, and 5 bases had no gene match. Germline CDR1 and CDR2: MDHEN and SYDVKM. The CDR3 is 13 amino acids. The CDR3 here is CASTPDRAYEQYF. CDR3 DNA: TGTGCCAGCACCCCTGACAGGGCCTACGAGCAGTACTTC. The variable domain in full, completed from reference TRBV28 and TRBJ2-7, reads DVKVTQSSRYLVKRTGEKVFLECVQDMDHENMFWYRQDPGLGLRLIYFSYDVKMKEKGDIPEGYSVSREKKERFSLILESASTNQTSMYLCASTPDRAYEQYFGPGTRLTVT.

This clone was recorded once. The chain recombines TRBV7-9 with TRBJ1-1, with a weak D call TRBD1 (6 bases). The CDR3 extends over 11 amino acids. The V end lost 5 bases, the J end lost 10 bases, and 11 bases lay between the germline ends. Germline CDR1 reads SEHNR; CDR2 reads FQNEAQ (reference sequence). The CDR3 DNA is TGTGCCAGCAGCGAGGACAGAAGAGCTTTCTTT. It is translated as CASSEDRRAFF.

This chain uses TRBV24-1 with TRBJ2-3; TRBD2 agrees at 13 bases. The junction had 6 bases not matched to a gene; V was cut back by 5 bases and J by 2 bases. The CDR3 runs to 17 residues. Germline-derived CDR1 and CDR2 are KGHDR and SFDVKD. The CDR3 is CATSAPGLAGFTDTQYF. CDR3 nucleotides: TGTGCCACCAGTGCCCCGGGACTAGCGGGGTTCACAGATACGCAGTATTTT.

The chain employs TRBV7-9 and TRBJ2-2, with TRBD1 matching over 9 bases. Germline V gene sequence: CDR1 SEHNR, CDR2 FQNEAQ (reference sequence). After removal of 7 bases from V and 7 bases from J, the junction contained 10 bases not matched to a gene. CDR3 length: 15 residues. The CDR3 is CASTRGTGRNGELFF. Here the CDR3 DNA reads TGTGCCAGCACGAGGGGGACAGGGCGCAACGGGGAGCTGTTTTTT.

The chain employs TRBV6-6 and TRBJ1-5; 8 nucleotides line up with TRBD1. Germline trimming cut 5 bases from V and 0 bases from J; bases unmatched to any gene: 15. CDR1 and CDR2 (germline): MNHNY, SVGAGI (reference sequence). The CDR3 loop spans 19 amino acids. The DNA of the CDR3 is TGTGCCAGCAGTCTTCCGGCGGACAGGGCTCTTAATAGCAATCAGCCCCAGCATTTT. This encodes CASSLPADRALNSNQPQHF.

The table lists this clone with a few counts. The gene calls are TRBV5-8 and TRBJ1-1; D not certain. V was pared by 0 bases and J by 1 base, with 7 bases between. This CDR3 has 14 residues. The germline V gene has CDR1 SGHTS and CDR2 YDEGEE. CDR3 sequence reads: CASSLAMRNTEAFF. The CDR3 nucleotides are TGTGCCAGCAGCTTGGCGATGCGGAACACTGAAGCTTTCTTT.

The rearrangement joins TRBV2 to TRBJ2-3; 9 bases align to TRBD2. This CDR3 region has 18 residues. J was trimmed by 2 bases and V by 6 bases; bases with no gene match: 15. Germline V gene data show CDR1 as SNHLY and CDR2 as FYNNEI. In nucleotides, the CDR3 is TGTGCCAGCAGGGTTGGGTCTAGCGGGATTACGATCACAGATACGCAGTATTTT. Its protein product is CASRVGSSGITITDTQYF.